This T cell receptor (beta chain) was captured in a study of T cell repertoires in cytomegalovirus infection. Study-wide background: Indications of both CMV infection and matching HLA type were provided by public TCR beta signatures.

In regard to this clonotype: The antigen is undetermined.

Study results and limitations: Accumulated public TCR beta family frequency recognized individuals carrying CMV together with the relevant HLA.

TCRdb fed the reads into MiXCR, producing one record per CDR3 protein. The sample lists around 180,000 distinct CDR3 sequences, roughly 20% occurring once. The sequencing sample was made of PBMCs. The sequence was obtained from a human donor in good health (CMV status not recorded). Some clones in this sample may be carry-over from other donors' samples.

The CDR3 nucleotides read TGTGCCAGCAGTGAAGTGGGGTCAACCTACGAGCAGTACTTC. It yields the protein CASSEVGSTYEQYF. The gene calls are TRBV6-1 and TRBJ2-7, with D hard to call. Germline V gene sequence: CDR1 MNHNS, CDR2 SASEGT. V was shortened by 1 base and J by 2 bases, with 9 bases between the two germline ends. This CDR3 region has 14 residues.